This TCR beta chain was captured in a study of shared T cell receptors in the human thymus. The V gene lost 8 bases and the J gene lost 8 bases, with 9 bases spanning the gap. CDR1 MNHNY and CDR2 SVGAGI come from the germline V gene (reference sequence). This CDR3 is built from 11 residues. Turning to this clone: Other DNA sequences in the sample encode the same CDR3.

Only in-frame clones appear in the TCRdb table, and some are missing; sequencing was by immunoSEQ multiplex PCR. The repertoire holds 550,000 to 800,000 clones, 80% to 90% seen once, with 0.0095% to 0.011% in the top ten. The sample was also linked to a second study, of human thymus T cells. In that study: The donor group consisted of healthy Finnish infants who were having corrective surgery for congenital heart defects. Related research found strongly overlapping thymic repertoires in unrelated individuals.

This receptor was obtained from a girl under three years old with a congenital heart defect. The sequenced sample consisted of thymocytes. This chain links TRBV6-6 with TRBJ2-2; TRBD2 is a possible D gene (5 bases). The DNA of the CDR3 is TGTGCCAGCTCCGGGGTAGGGGAGCTGTTTTTT. Protein: CASSGVGELFF.